This T cell receptor (beta chain) was documented in a study of metastatic and nonmetastatic thyroid tumors. As for the study in general: From malignant and benign thyroid patients, repertoires in blood and in tumor or nodule tissue were compared.

Until they underwent thyroid surgery, no patient had received any treatment. Looked up from germline, CDR1 is LNHDA and CDR2 is SQIVND (reference sequence). The CDR3 loop spans 12 amino acids. V was cut by 11 bases and J by 3 bases, with 10 bases left in between. TCRdb reprocessed the PCR reads using MiXCR. Of fewer than 40,000 clones detected, approximately 15% appear once; the ten largest clones hold around 19%. This clone was detected many times. Its antigen remains unidentified. Study-wide results and limits: Significantly higher TCR beta diversity was reportedly seen in malignant thyroid tumors than benign nodules, in blood and tumor.

The sample consisted of blood. The sequence was collected from a male donor with papillary thyroid cancer or a benign thyroid nodule (not recorded which). Some clones in this sample may be carry-over from other donors' samples. The rearrangement uses TRBV19 and TRBJ2-2; perhaps TRBD1 as D (5 bases). The chain's CDR3 is CALGLHTGELFF. CDR3 nucleotides: TGTGCCCTGGGGCTCCACACCGGGGAGCTGTTTTTT.